Listed here are 21 T cell receptor beta chains from one sample, sequenced in a study of radiotherapy plus CTLA-4 blockade in lung cancer. Sequencing used immunoSEQ multiplex PCR; TCRdb keeps in-frame clones, though not all of them. The table lists about 28,000 clones, around 80% of them singletons, with about 7.7% in the top ten. Sequencing used peripheral blood, obtained from a patient treated with radiotherapy plus ipilimumab. These receptors came from a human donor with non-small cell lung cancer who had stable disease on radiotherapy plus ipilimumab.

The V call is TRBV5-1, the J call TRBJ2-1, with a possible D match to TRBD2 (5 bases). The CDR3 loop spans 16 amino acids. V was cut by 4 bases and J by 5 bases, with 19 bases left in between. Germline V gene sequence: CDR1 SGHRS, CDR2 YFSETQ. The CDR3 DNA is TGCGCCAGCAGCGAGGGTCAGCCATTAAGGGACAATGAGCAGTTCTTC. It codes for CASSEGQPLRDNEQFF.

The genes are TRBV18 and TRBJ2-7, with D possibly TRBD1 on 6 matching bases. With 4 bases removed from V and 4 bases from J, the gap between germline ends came to 8 bases. The CDR3 runs to 12 residues. The germline CDR1 and CDR2 sequences are KGHSH and LQKENI. The CDR3: CASSLDRYEQYV. The CDR3, as DNA: TGTGCCAGCTCACTAGACAGGTACGAGCAGTACGTC.

The chain recombines TRBV5-5 with TRBJ1-4; 7 positions agree with TRBD1. The CDR3 extends over 16 amino acids. Germline-derived CDR1 and CDR2 are SGHKS and YYEKEE (reference sequence). Germline trimming cut 5 bases from V and 5 bases from J; bases unmatched to any gene: 12. CDR3 nucleotides: TGTGCCAGCAGTACCGACAGGGTTTCGGGGAATGAAAAACTGTTTTTT. Translating gives CASSTDRVSGNEKLFF.

In this sample, this clone turned up once. The gene calls are TRBV5-6 and TRBJ2-6; 9 bases line up with TRBD1. Germline CDR1 and CDR2: SGHDT and YYEEEE. The CDR3 contains 17 residues. With 4 bases clipped from V and 2 bases from J, the junction kept 7 bases outside the gene matches. The CDR3 coding sequence is TGTGCCAGCAGCCACGGGACAGGGATCGCTGGGGCCAACGTCCTGACTTTC. The encoded protein is CASSHGTGIAGANVLTF.

This clone showed up just a few times. This sample includes further DNA sequences coding for the same CDR3. The V gene is TRBV5-1, the J gene TRBJ1-2; a weak D match, TRBD1 (5 bases). V was clipped by 4 bases and J by 1 base, with 14 bases between them. CDR1 and CDR2 from the germline V gene are SGHRS and YFSETQ. CDR3 size: 15 residues. CDR3 nucleotides: TGCGCCAGCAGCGTGGGGGTTGGGGGTAACTATGGCTACACCTTC. It translates to CASSVGVGGNYGYTF.

In DNA, the CDR3 is TGCGCCAGCCAGGGAGGCGCTAATGAAAAACTGTTTTTT. Translated: CASQGGANEKLFF. The chain combines TRBV5-1 with TRBJ1-4, with a possible D match to TRBD1 (5 bases). V gave up 7 bases and J gave up 3 bases, with 10 bases separating them. This CDR3 has 13 residues. Looked up from germline, CDR1 is SGHRS and CDR2 is YFSETQ.

V gene TRBV6-5 combines with J gene TRBJ1-5; D gene unclear. The germline V gene has CDR1 MNHEY and CDR2 SVGAGI. V was cut by 5 bases and J by 2 bases, with 10 bases left in between. CDR3 length: 14 residues. The CDR3 DNA is TGTGCCAGCAGTGCCGGCGCCGGCAATCAGCCCCAGCATTTT. It specifies CASSAGAGNQPQHF.

This clone was observed once. The chain combines TRBV7-9 with TRBJ1-5, with TRBD1 matching 7 bases. The V and J ends lost 4 bases and 7 bases, in that order; junction bases with no gene match: 7. The CDR3 extends over 14 amino acids. The germline gives CDR1 SEHNR, CDR2 FQNEAQ (reference sequence). This chain's CDR3 is CASSYPGGTQPQHF. CDR3 DNA sequence: TGTGCCAGCAGCTACCCAGGGGGTACACAGCCCCAGCATTTT.

The gene calls are TRBV19 and TRBJ1-5, with unresolved D. This CDR3 region has 15 residues. From germline, CDR1 is LNHDA and CDR2 SQIVND (reference sequence). The V and J ends lost 4 bases and 1 base respectively, with 11 bases between them. The DNA for the CDR3 is TGTGCCAGTAGTACCGGACGGGGAAGCAATCAGCCCCAGCATTTT. Translated, it gives CASSTGRGSNQPQHF.

V gene TRBV18 combines with J gene TRBJ1-2, with 7 bases lining up with TRBD1. Looked up from germline, CDR1 is KGHSH and CDR2 is LQKENI. The CDR3 totals 15 residues. Unmatched junction bases numbered 11, after V lost 3 bases and J lost 7 bases. The CDR3 protein is CASSPDRVELVGYTF. The CDR3 DNA reads TGTGCCAGCTCACCCGACAGGGTGGAATTAGTTGGCTACACCTTC.

The gene calls are TRBV21-1 and TRBJ2-7; the D call of TRBD2 is as the table states it, not checked on the DNA. TRBV21-1 is an annotated pseudogene. The CDR3 covers 17 residues. CDR3 sequence: CASSNRGRGMRSYEQYF. In DNA, the CDR3 is TGTGCCAGCAGCAACCGAGGGCGCGGTATGAGGTCATACGAGCAGTACTTC.

This clone was seen a few times. This rearrangement joins TRBV5-5 to TRBJ1-5, with 7 positions matching TRBD1. The V segment lost 0 bases and the J segment 0 bases; nucleotides outside the gene matches: 3. Germline V gives CDR1 SGHKS, CDR2 YYEKEE (reference sequence). The CDR3 covers 16 residues. DNA for the CDR3: TGTGCCAGCAGCTTGGCCGGGACAGTTAGCAATCAGCCCCAGCATTTT. Its translation is CASSLAGTVSNQPQHF.

The V gene is TRBV7-2, the J gene TRBJ1-2; no reliable D call. V gave up 3 bases and J gave up 7 bases, with 15 bases separating them. The CDR3 has 14 residues. CDR1 and CDR2 (germline): SGHTA, FQGNSA. The CDR3 protein is CASSLGPEEGGYTF. CDR3 in DNA: TGTGCCAGCAGCTTGGGTCCAGAGGAAGGTGGCTACACCTTC.

CDR3 nucleotide sequence: TGTGCCAGCAGCCAAAGATCCAGGGTCTTGGATACGCAGTATTTT. Translation: CASSQRSRVLDTQYF. V usage is TRBV14 and J usage is TRBJ2-3; weak D call: TRBD1 (5 bases). CDR3 length equals 15 residues. Trimming took 2 bases from V and 6 from J, leaving 15 bases between them. CDR1 and CDR2 from the germline V gene are SGHDN and FVKESK.

The V call is TRBV4-3, the J call TRBJ2-6; D is unresolved. CDR3 length equals 15 residues. Germline values: CDR1 LGHNA, CDR2 YSLEER. Trimming left V 5 bases short and J 1 base short, with 9 bases between. The CDR3 region is CASSNEMSGANVLTF. Written as DNA, the CDR3 is TGCGCCAGCAGCAACGAAATGTCTGGGGCCAACGTCCTGACTTTC.

The chain recombines TRBV9 with TRBJ2-2; 10 nucleotides line up with TRBD1. Trimming at V came to 4 bases and at J to 4 bases, leaving 10 bases not matched to a gene. This CDR3 has 17 amino acids. Germline V gene lookup returns CDR1 SGDLS and CDR2 YYNGEE. CDR3 DNA sequence: TGTGCCAGCAGCCCCCACCCCGGGACAGGGGTCACCGGGGAGCTGTTTTTT. Its protein is CASSPHPGTGVTGELFF.

The chain uses TRBV5-8 and TRBJ1-5; D not certain. Germline V gene lookup returns CDR1 SGHTS and CDR2 YDEGEE. Between the trimmed V and J ends, which lost 4 bases and 0 bases, there was a span of 14 bases. The CDR3 covers 16 residues. The CDR3 is CASSSGYKDSNQPQHF. CDR3 DNA sequence: TGTGCCAGCAGCAGTGGCTACAAAGATAGCAATCAGCCCCAGCATTTT.

V gene TRBV5-1 combines with J gene TRBJ1-6; possible D gene TRBD1, 6 bases. CDR1 and CDR2 (germline): SGHRS, YFSETQ. The germline V and J ends were trimmed by 9 bases and 3 bases, with 13 bases remaining between them. CDR3 length equals 14 residues. The CDR3 region has the DNA TGCGCCACCAGAACAGGGTACTATAATTCACCCCTCCACTTT. Its translation is CATRTGYYNSPLHF.

This clone was seen a few times. The chain employs TRBV2 and TRBJ2-7, with a possible D match to TRBD2 (6 bases). Trimming took 3 bases from V and 5 from J, leaving 11 bases between them. Per germline, CDR1 SNHLY and CDR2 FYNNEI. The CDR3 spans 13 residues. CDR3 DNA: TGTGCCAGCAGTGAGGTTCCGGGAGACGAGCAGTACTTC. Its translation: CASSEVPGDEQYF.

The J gene is TRBJ1-5, the V gene TRBV6-1; D is uncertain. V was shortened by 3 bases and J by 3 bases, with 6 bases between the two germline ends. This CDR3 region has 13 residues. Germline V gives CDR1 MNHNS, CDR2 SASEGT. CDR3 loop: CASSDYPNQPQHF. The CDR3, as DNA: TGTGCCAGCAGTGACTATCCCAATCAGCCCCAGCATTTT.

The J gene is TRBJ1-5, the V gene TRBV15; D gene uncertain. The CDR3 is 14 amino acids. V was trimmed by 0 bases and J by 1 base, leaving 4 bases between them. CDR1 LNHNV and CDR2 YYDKDF come from the germline V gene (reference sequence). CDR3: CATSREGSNQPQHF. CDR3 nucleotide sequence: TGTGCCACCAGCAGAGAAGGGAGCAATCAGCCCCAGCATTTT.